Sequencing of this TCR beta chain was carried out in a study of metastatic and nonmetastatic thyroid tumors (TCRdb year 2020). About the study as a whole: The researchers compared repertoires between peripheral blood samples and tumor or nodule tissue samples from patients with malignant or benign thyroid disease.

As to this clone: Its specific antigen is unknown. Base quality data are lacking; no much larger clone is found one base away.

The germline V gene yields SGHAT for CDR1 and FQNNGV for CDR2. V gives up 6 bases and J gives up 7 bases, and the segment between their germline ends measures 16 bases. Counted from cysteine to phenylalanine, this CDR3 has 13 amino acids. Here the CDR3 DNA is all that survives: 39 bases in frame from base 1. No patient had received any treatment before thyroid surgery. Patient clinical samples collected from about 2011 to 2018 were retrospectively analysed using T-cell receptor beta sequencing. The investigation overall reported the following: TCR beta diversity was reported as significantly higher in malignant tumors than in benign nodules, in both blood and tumor samples.

Preparation of the library involved PCR. The instrument given in TCRdb is Illumina HiSeq 4000. High-throughput sequencing was used to profile the CDR3 region of the TCR beta-chain in every patient. In the source study's methods: Drawing on CDR3 differences between clinicopathological groups, the researchers built a classifier meant to tell apart patients with distant-metastatic papillary thyroid cancer. The Shannon index was used to assess repertoire diversity, and the Morisita-Horn index was used to assess tumor-blood repertoire similarity. The public reads were reanalyzed by TCRdb: fastp trimming at Q25, MiXCR alignment, in-frame beta chains only. It is TCRdb's table, rather than the study itself, that gives the V and J calls and clone size. This sample comprises roughly 14,000 clones, around 28% of them detected only once. The leading ten clones occupy around 18% of the sample.

Sample: tumor tissue. The receptor was isolated from a female donor with papillary thyroid cancer or a benign thyroid nodule (not recorded which). Some clones in this sample may be carry-over from other donors' samples. Recombination linked TRBV11-2 to TRBJ2-7, with a tentative D gene TRBD2 over 7 matching bases. The nucleotide sequence is given as TGTGCCAGCAGTAATGCGGGGGCGCGGGAGCAGTACTTC. It is translated as CASSNAGAREQYF.